The T cell receptor beta chain under discussion was sequenced for a study of T cell responses to AZD1222 COVID-19 vaccine. In the case of this clone: Its antigen remains unidentified.

General observations from the study: Regions 160-218 and 743-854 held dominance among vaccine-associated CD4 TCRs, which spanned spike. Donors were largely white British and mainly female; clonal diversity was possibly underestimated. Targeting of unmutated variant regions was reportedly seen in nearly half of spike-specific TCRs.

V was clipped by 9 bases and J by 8 bases, with 17 bases between them. CDR1 and CDR2 from the germline V gene are SNHLY and FYNNEI. There are 13 residues in the CDR3. Profiled with immunoSEQ multiplex PCR; TCRdb holds only in-frame clones, not every one. The sample yields some 160,000 clones, around 90% seen once. Sequenced here: peripheral blood, sampled on day 0 of AZD1222 vaccination. The receptor comes from an adult in good health. The rearrangement joins TRBV2 to TRBJ2-1; tentative D call: TRBD2 (6 bases). CDR3 sequence (DNA): TGTGCCAGTGGGGAGGAAAACTGGGATGAGCAGTTCTTC. Translating it yields CASGEENWDEQFF.